This T cell receptor beta chain derives from a study of Ad26.COV2.S vaccination and SARS-CoV-2 variants. Study outcomes and limitations: Vaccinees and placebo recipients showed similar non-spike TCR breadth.

Comment on this clone: Its specificity is not known.

Specified treatment: some 20 received Ad26.COV2.S at low or high dose, single or two shots; about 5 received placebo; per-sample allocation not given. All samples were drawn on day 63, counting from the first vaccine or placebo injection. V lost 1 base to trimming and J lost 3 bases; unmatched junction nucleotides: 2. There are 15 residues in the CDR3. The germline CDR1 and CDR2 sequences are LNHNV and YYDKDF (reference sequence). TCRdb keeps only in-frame clones here, not all; method: immunoSEQ multiplex PCR. Found here are roughly 400,000 clones, around 92% of them singletons; the top ten hold more than 1.5%.

The clonotype comes from a person aged 18-60 years who received the Ad26.COV2.S COVID-19 vaccine or a placebo. The sequencing here drew on peripheral blood, taken in a trial of Ad26.COV2.S vaccine versus placebo. The chain has TRBV15 and TRBJ2-7, with 11 positions matching TRBD1. The CDR3 DNA reads TGTGCCACCAGCAGAGCGGACAGGGGGCTCTACGAGCAGTACTTC. It yields the protein CATSRADRGLYEQYF.